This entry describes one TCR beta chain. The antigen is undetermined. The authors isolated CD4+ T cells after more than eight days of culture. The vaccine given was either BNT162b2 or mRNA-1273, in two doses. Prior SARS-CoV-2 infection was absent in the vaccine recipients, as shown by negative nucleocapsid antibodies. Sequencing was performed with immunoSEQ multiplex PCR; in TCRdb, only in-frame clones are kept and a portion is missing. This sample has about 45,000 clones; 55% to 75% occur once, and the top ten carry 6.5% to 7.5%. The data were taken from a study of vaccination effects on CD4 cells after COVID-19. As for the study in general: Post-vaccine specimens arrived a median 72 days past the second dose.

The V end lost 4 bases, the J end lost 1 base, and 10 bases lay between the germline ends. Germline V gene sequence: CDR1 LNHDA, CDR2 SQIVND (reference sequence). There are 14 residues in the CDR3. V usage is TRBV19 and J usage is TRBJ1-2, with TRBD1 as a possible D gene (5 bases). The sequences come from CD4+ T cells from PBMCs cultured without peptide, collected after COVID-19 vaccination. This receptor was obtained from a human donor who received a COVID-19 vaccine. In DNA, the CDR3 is TGTGCCAGTAGTACGGACACCTTTAACTATGGCTACACCTTC. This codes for CASSTDTFNYGYTF.